Listed below are T cell receptor beta chains from one sample, sequenced in a study of shared clonotypes between healthy human individuals. TCRdb keeps only in-frame clones here, not all; method: immunoSEQ multiplex PCR. The sample has more than 200,000 clones, 65% seen once. The material sequenced was memory CD4+ T cells sorted from blood. The receptors stem from a young man in good health. CDR3s include the opening cysteine and the closing phenylalanine or tryptophan. Fields, in order: J gene, D gene, clone size, V gene, CDR3 protein, CDR3 DNA. The D gene is left open where the match is weak. Clone size appears in some rows only: once, few, many, or a class for an expanded clone.

j_call: TRBJ1-1
d_call: TRBD1
clone_size: .
v_call: TRBV18
cdr3_aa: CASSLGTGQSEAFF
cdr3_nt: TGTGCCAGCTCACTGGGGACAGGTCAATCTGAAGCTTTCTTT

j_call: TRBJ2-1
d_call: TRBD2
clone_size: .
v_call: TRBV18
cdr3_aa: CASSTGTSGNSFF
cdr3_nt: TGTGCCAGCTCAACCGGGACTAGCGGGAATTCGTTCTTC

j_call: TRBJ2-7
d_call: .
clone_size: .
v_call: TRBV5-5
cdr3_aa: CASSLDFAGTGTYEQYF
cdr3_nt: TGTGCCAGCAGCTTGGATTTCGCCGGGACGGGGACCTACGAGCAGTACTTC

j_call: TRBJ2-7
d_call: TRBD2
clone_size: .
v_call: TRBV25-1
cdr3_aa: CASSPPGTSGKYEQYF
cdr3_nt: TGTGCCAGCAGTCCACCTGGGACTAGCGGGAAGTACGAGCAGTACTTC

j_call: TRBJ2-1
d_call: .
clone_size: .
v_call: TRBV18
cdr3_aa: CASSPPSLSYNEQFF
cdr3_nt: TGTGCCAGCTCACCACCTTCTCTTTCCTACAATGAGCAGTTCTTC

j_call: TRBJ2-1
d_call: TRBD2
clone_size: .
v_call: TRBV7-3
cdr3_aa: CASSYTSGYNEQFF
cdr3_nt: TGTGCCAGCAGCTATACTAGCGGATACAATGAGCAGTTCTTC

j_call: TRBJ1-1
d_call: TRBD1
clone_size: .
v_call: TRBV7-2
cdr3_aa: CASSRTGGRIGTEAFF
cdr3_nt: TGTGCCAGCAGCCGGACAGGGGGGAGAATCGGCACTGAAGCTTTCTTT

j_call: TRBJ2-2
d_call: TRBD2
clone_size: .
v_call: TRBV27
cdr3_aa: CASSPRTSGRAGVGGELFF
cdr3_nt: TGTGCCAGCAGTCCCCGGACTAGCGGGAGGGCCGGGGTTGGCGGGGAGCTGTTTTTT

j_call: TRBJ2-1
d_call: .
clone_size: few
v_call: TRBV28
cdr3_aa: CASSLSYNEQFF
cdr3_nt: TGTGCCAGCAGTTTATCTTACAATGAGCAGTTCTTC

j_call: TRBJ1-4
d_call: .
clone_size: .
v_call: TRBV19
cdr3_aa: CASSPTLRGEKLFF
cdr3_nt: TGTGCCAGTAGTCCGACCCTACGGGGTGAAAAACTGTTTTTT

j_call: TRBJ2-3
d_call: .
clone_size: .
v_call: TRBV7-2
cdr3_aa: CASSLWPNQDTQYF
cdr3_nt: TGTGCCAGCAGCTTGTGGCCGAATCAAGATACGCAGTATTTT

j_call: TRBJ2-3
d_call: .
clone_size: .
v_call: TRBV6-6
cdr3_aa: CASKLGPTSTDTQYF
cdr3_nt: TGTGCCAGCAAGTTAGGCCCGACTAGCACAGATACGCAGTATTTT

j_call: TRBJ2-1
d_call: TRBD1
clone_size: .
v_call: TRBV7-2
cdr3_aa: CASSYGQVDYNEQFF
cdr3_nt: TGTGCCAGCAGCTACGGACAGGTGGACTACAATGAGCAGTTCTTC

j_call: TRBJ1-1
d_call: .
clone_size: few
v_call: TRBV5-1
cdr3_aa: CASSLERVKTEAFF
cdr3_nt: TGCGCCAGCAGCTTGGAAAGGGTAAAGACTGAAGCTTTCTTT

j_call: TRBJ2-5
d_call: TRBD1
clone_size: .
v_call: TRBV27
cdr3_aa: CASRGTGQETQYF
cdr3_nt: TGTGCCAGCAGAGGGACAGGCCAAGAGACCCAGTACTTC

j_call: TRBJ1-5
d_call: TRBD1
clone_size: .
v_call: TRBV7-2
cdr3_aa: CASSFQDREQPQHF
cdr3_nt: TGTGCCAGCAGCTTCCAGGACAGGGAACAGCCCCAGCATTTT

j_call: TRBJ2-1
d_call: TRBD1
clone_size: .
v_call: TRBV18
cdr3_aa: CASSAQGLGEQFF
cdr3_nt: TGTGCCAGCTCAGCACAGGGGTTGGGTGAGCAGTTCTTC

j_call: TRBJ1-4
d_call: .
clone_size: .
v_call: TRBV6-1
cdr3_aa: CASRQGSNEKLFF
cdr3_nt: TGTGCCAGCAGGCAAGGATCTAATGAAAAACTGTTTTTT

j_call: TRBJ2-5
d_call: TRBD2
clone_size: few
v_call: TRBV7-6
cdr3_aa: CASRRASGRVQETQYF
cdr3_nt: TGTGCCAGCAGGAGAGCTAGCGGGAGGGTTCAAGAGACCCAGTACTTC

j_call: TRBJ2-3
d_call: .
clone_size: few
v_call: TRBV7-5
cdr3_aa: CARSAKSTDTQYF
cdr3_nt: TGTGCCAGAAGCGCTAAATCCACAGATACGCAGTATTTT

j_call: TRBJ2-1
d_call: .
clone_size: .
v_call: TRBV10-2
cdr3_aa: CASSNRDPTYNEQFF
cdr3_nt: TGCGCCAGCAGCAACAGGGATCCCACCTACAATGAGCAGTTCTTC

j_call: TRBJ2-3
d_call: .
clone_size: .
v_call: TRBV4-2
cdr3_aa: CASSQDKAGPRTDTQYF
cdr3_nt: TGTGCCAGCAGCCAAGATAAGGCAGGACCTCGCACAGATACGCAGTATTTT

j_call: TRBJ2-3
d_call: .
clone_size: once
v_call: TRBV5-1
cdr3_aa: CASSQGLHDTQYF
cdr3_nt: TGCGCCAGCAGCCAAGGCCTTCATGATACGCAGTATTTT

j_call: TRBJ2-1
d_call: .
clone_size: .
v_call: TRBV6-6
cdr3_aa: CASSPSAEQFF
cdr3_nt: TGTGCCAGCAGCCCATCAGCAGAGCAGTTCTTC

j_call: TRBJ2-5
d_call: .
clone_size: .
v_call: TRBV5-1
cdr3_aa: CASSLRPPQASGETQYF
cdr3_nt: TGCGCCAGCAGCTTGAGACCTCCACAGGCCTCAGGGGAGACCCAGTACTTC

j_call: TRBJ2-3
d_call: .
clone_size: .
v_call: TRBV28
cdr3_aa: CASSVERYTQYF
cdr3_nt: TGTGCCAGCAGTGTCGAGCGATATACGCAGTATTTT

j_call: TRBJ1-1
d_call: TRBD1
clone_size: .
v_call: TRBV5-4
cdr3_aa: CASSFRTGAYTEAFF
cdr3_nt: TGTGCCAGCAGCTTCCGGACAGGGGCGTACACTGAAGCTTTCTTT

j_call: TRBJ2-2
d_call: TRBD2
clone_size: many
v_call: TRBV2
cdr3_aa: CASRGLANTGELFF
cdr3_nt: TGTGCCAGCAGGGGACTAGCGAACACCGGGGAGCTGTTTTTT

j_call: TRBJ1-4
d_call: .
clone_size: .
v_call: TRBV29-1
cdr3_aa: CSVRGQAKLFF
cdr3_nt: TGCAGCGTGAGGGGCCAGGCCAAACTGTTTTTT

j_call: TRBJ2-6
d_call: .
clone_size: .
v_call: TRBV18
cdr3_aa: CASSPVEGANVLTF
cdr3_nt: TGTGCCAGCTCACCAGTCGAAGGGGCCAACGTCCTGACTTTC

j_call: TRBJ2-7
d_call: TRBD2
clone_size: once
v_call: TRBV10-3
cdr3_aa: CAISPTSGSFSEQYF
cdr3_nt: TGTGCCATCAGCCCAACTAGCGGGAGCTTCAGCGAGCAGTACTTC

j_call: TRBJ2-7
d_call: .
clone_size: .
v_call: TRBV7-2
cdr3_aa: CASSLVSGSYEQYF
cdr3_nt: TGTGCCAGCAGCTTAGTTAGCGGCTCCTACGAGCAGTACTTC

j_call: TRBJ2-7
d_call: .
clone_size: once
v_call: TRBV9
cdr3_aa: CASSVEGLAFNEQYF
cdr3_nt: TGTGCCAGCAGCGTAGAGGGGCTAGCTTTCAACGAGCAGTACTTC

j_call: TRBJ1-2
d_call: .
clone_size: .
v_call: TRBV6-5
cdr3_aa: CASSPTGTNYGYTF
cdr3_nt: TGTGCCAGCAGCCCAACAGGGACTAACTATGGCTACACCTTC

j_call: TRBJ2-3
d_call: .
clone_size: .
v_call: TRBV21-1
cdr3_aa: CASSRERDSTDTQYF
cdr3_nt: TGTGCCAGCAGCAGGGAAAGGGATAGCACAGATACGCAGTATTTT

j_call: TRBJ2-5
d_call: TRBD1
clone_size: few
v_call: TRBV7-6
cdr3_aa: CASSRNTGGQETQYF
cdr3_nt: TGTGCCAGCAGCCGAAATACAGGGGGCCAAGAGACCCAGTACTTC

j_call: TRBJ2-2
d_call: TRBD1
clone_size: .
v_call: TRBV2
cdr3_aa: CASSEMGQGTIGELFF
cdr3_nt: TGTGCCAGCAGTGAAATGGGACAGGGGACGATCGGGGAGCTGTTTTTT

j_call: TRBJ2-3
d_call: TRBD2
clone_size: .
v_call: TRBV4-2
cdr3_aa: CASSQGSSGRTTDTQYF
cdr3_nt: TGTGCCAGCAGCCAAGGGTCTAGCGGGAGAACGACAGATACGCAGTATTTT

j_call: TRBJ1-5
d_call: TRBD1
clone_size: .
v_call: TRBV6-1
cdr3_aa: CASETGSNQPQHF
cdr3_nt: TGTGCCAGCGAGACAGGGAGCAATCAGCCCCAGCATTTT

j_call: TRBJ1-2
d_call: .
clone_size: .
v_call: TRBV9
cdr3_aa: CASSVGQLGGGYTF
cdr3_nt: TGTGCCAGCAGCGTGGGACAACTGGGGGGAGGCTACACCTTC

j_call: TRBJ2-1
d_call: .
clone_size: .
v_call: TRBV15
cdr3_aa: CATSRGGFDREQFF
cdr3_nt: TGTGCCACCAGCAGAGGGGGGTTCGACAGGGAGCAGTTCTTC

j_call: TRBJ2-5
d_call: .
clone_size: .
v_call: TRBV5-1
cdr3_aa: CASSEGTPSETQYF
cdr3_nt: TGCGCCAGCAGCGAAGGGACTCCGTCAGAGACCCAGTACTTC

j_call: TRBJ2-2
d_call: .
clone_size: .
v_call: TRBV28
cdr3_aa: CASSLFGTGELFF
cdr3_nt: TGTGCCAGCAGTTTATTCGGGACCGGGGAGCTGTTTTTT

j_call: TRBJ2-3
d_call: .
clone_size: few
v_call: TRBV7-2
cdr3_aa: CASSLEDITDTQYF
cdr3_nt: TGTGCCAGCAGCTTAGAAGACATCACAGATACGCAGTATTTT

j_call: TRBJ1-4
d_call: .
clone_size: .
v_call: TRBV5-5
cdr3_aa: CASSLGQSLATNEKLFF
cdr3_nt: TGTGCCAGCAGCTTGGGCCAGAGCCTTGCAACTAATGAAAAACTGTTTTTT

j_call: TRBJ2-1
d_call: TRBD2
clone_size: .
v_call: TRBV7-3
cdr3_aa: CASSQGLAGVGEQFF
cdr3_nt: TGTGCCAGCAGCCAGGGACTAGCGGGAGTTGGTGAGCAGTTCTTC

j_call: TRBJ2-5
d_call: TRBD1
clone_size: .
v_call: TRBV5-1
cdr3_aa: CASSLAGTGAETQYF
cdr3_nt: TGCGCCAGCAGCTTGGCCGGGACAGGGGCAGAGACCCAGTACTTC

j_call: TRBJ1-5
d_call: .
clone_size: few
v_call: TRBV6-4
cdr3_aa: CASSDSGGQPQHF
cdr3_nt: TGTGCCAGCAGTGACTCGGGGGGCCAGCCCCAGCATTTT

j_call: TRBJ2-5
d_call: .
clone_size: few
v_call: TRBV5-1
cdr3_aa: CASSLAGPQGSYF
cdr3_nt: TGCGCCAGCAGCTTGGCGGGACCCCAGGGGAGCTACTTC

j_call: TRBJ2-6
d_call: .
clone_size: .
v_call: TRBV5-1
cdr3_aa: CASSLQGQTGANVLTF
cdr3_nt: TGCGCCAGCAGCTTGCAAGGCCAGACTGGGGCCAACGTCCTGACTTTC

j_call: TRBJ1-5
d_call: .
clone_size: .
v_call: TRBV2
cdr3_aa: CASSATGPNQPQHF
cdr3_nt: TGTGCCAGCAGTGCGACAGGCCCCAATCAGCCCCAGCATTTT